This T cell receptor beta chain derives from a study of blood T cell repertoires in COVID-19. Whole-study context: Samples came from the United States, Italy and Spain, spanning acute and convalescent COVID-19.

Sequenced by immunoSEQ multiplex PCR; TCRdb stores in-frame clones only, minus some. The top ten clones hold around 1.7% of a sample with about 330,000 clones, roughly 82% of them seen once. This clonotype was sampled from a woman in her forties or fifties with acute or convalescent COVID-19. Sequenced input: peripheral blood.

The CDR3: CASSLVSGDTGELFF. In DNA form, the CDR3 reads TGCGCCAGCAGCTTGGTTAGCGGGGACACCGGGGAGCTGTTTTTT. The chain carries TRBV5-1 and TRBJ2-2; the match to TRBD2 covers 8 bases. Germline lookup yields CDR1 SGHRS and CDR2 YFSETQ. After removal of 0 bases from V and 3 bases from J, the junction contained 1 base not matched to a gene. This CDR3 is built from 15 residues.